The next 31 T cell receptor beta chains were all read from a single sample in a study of cytomegalovirus exposure and HLA in healthy donors. With 60 Vbeta and 13 Jbeta primers, the PCR was carried out. Here immunoSEQ multiplex PCR was the method, and the copy in TCRdb shows in-frame clones only, minus some. The repertoire holds roughly 92,000 clones, with 80% as singletons. The sequenced sample consisted of PBMCs. Receptors were obtained from a man aged 45 to 65 in good health and CMV-seropositive.

This clone appeared a few times. The V and J genes are TRBV7-3 and TRBJ2-1, with 9 bases fitting TRBD1. J gave up 8 bases and V 1 base, and 6 bases lay outside the gene matches. CDR3 size: 15 residues. Germline CDR1 and CDR2: SGHTA and FQGTGA. The CDR3 spells CASSLNRGLDDEQFF. The CDR3 DNA is TGTGCCAGCAGCTTAAACAGGGGGCTGGACGATGAGCAGTTCTTC.

The CDR3 DNA sequence: TGTGCCAGCTCACCACCAAACAGAGGGAATCACTATGGCTACACCTTC. It translates to CASSPPNRGNHYGYTF. This sequence joins TRBV18 and TRBJ1-2, with unresolved D. Germline loops: CDR1 KGHSH, CDR2 LQKENI. The CDR3 totals 16 residues. Trimming took off 0 bases at V and 3 bases at J, with 14 bases between the two ends.

The chain uses TRBV30 and TRBJ1-1; TRBD1 aligns across 7 bases. The germline CDR1 and CDR2 sequences are GTSNPN and SVGIG (reference sequence). V dropped 0 bases and J dropped 2; count of bases not matched to a gene: 6. CDR3 length equals 15 residues. CDR3 region: CAWSVGQLFNTEAFF. The CDR3 coding sequence is TGTGCCTGGAGTGTGGGACAGCTCTTCAACACTGAAGCTTTCTTT.

This chain connects TRBV7-6 to TRBJ2-7, with D perhaps TRBD2 (6 bases). Deletions cut 1 base from V and 9 bases from J, with 10 bases between. Germline CDR1 SGHVS, CDR2 FNYEAQ. The CDR3 runs 12 residues. The CDR3 DNA reads TGTGCCAGCAGCTTAGTGGCGGGGTTGCAGTACTTC. It encodes CASSLVAGLQYF.

This clone was seen a handful of times. V gene TRBV4-3 combines with J gene TRBJ2-1, with 10 bases that match TRBD1. V gave up 4 bases and J gave up 12 bases; unmatched junction bases: 12. The CDR3 runs 15 residues. Germline CDR1 and CDR2: LGHNA and YSLEER. The CDR3 DNA is TGCGCCAGCAGCCCCGGGACAGGGGTGCTACAGGGGCAGTTCTTC. Translated, it gives CASSPGTGVLQGQFF.

This clone was detected once. The V gene is TRBV6-5, the J gene TRBJ2-7, with 11 bases that match TRBD2. This CDR3 region has 16 residues. Germline trimming cut 4 bases from V and 6 bases from J; bases unmatched to any gene: 11. Germline values: CDR1 MNHEY, CDR2 SVGAGI. The CDR3, as DNA: TGTGCCAGCAGTTTAATCCCGGGACTAGCGGAAACCGAGCAGTACTTC. Translated, it gives CASSLIPGLAETEQYF.

V usage is TRBV7-7 and J usage is TRBJ2-5; the D is unclear. CDR1 SSHAT and CDR2 FNYEAQ come from the germline V gene (reference sequence). V shed 2 bases and J shed 3 bases, with 7 bases lying between them. This CDR3 comprises 13 residues. Here the CDR3 reads CASSLLAKETQYF. In nucleotides, the CDR3 is TGTGCCAGCAGCTTATTAGCCAAAGAGACCCAGTACTTC.

This chain connects TRBV5-6 to TRBJ2-1; 9 bases agree with TRBD2. Germline V gene sequence: CDR1 SGHDT, CDR2 YYEEEE. There are 16 residues in the CDR3. V shed 3 bases and J 0 bases; nucleotides not matched to a gene: 4. CDR3 sequence reads: CASSSSSGDSYNEQFF. CDR3 DNA: TGTGCCAGCAGCTCCTCTAGCGGGGACTCCTACAATGAGCAGTTCTTC. Together with reference TRBV5-6 and TRBJ2-1, the CDR3 gives the full variable domain: DAGVTQSPTHLIKTRGQQVTLRCSPKSGHDTVSWYQQALGQGPQFIFQYYEEEERQRGNFPDRFSGHQFPNYSSELNVNALLLGDSALYLCASSSSSGDSYNEQFFGPGTRLTVL.

This chain uses TRBV19 with TRBJ2-5, with TRBD2 as a possible D gene (6 bases). The tail of the sequence fits TRBJ2-7 better, so the J call may be wrong. CDR3 length: 13 residues. CDR1 is LNHDA, CDR2 SQIVND, per germline (reference sequence). The CDR3 bases are TGTGCCAGTTCGGCGGGGATCAGCTACGAGCAGTACTTC. Encoded protein: CASSAGISYEQYF.

In regard to this clone: One end of the junction varies from germline; a read error may be responsible. The V and J genes are TRBV12-5 and TRBJ2-4; TRBD2 aligns across 9 bases. In germline, CDR1 is LGHNT, CDR2 FRNRAP. This CDR3 contains 14 residues. The CDR3 sequence: CASGPGLAPNSQYF. The CDR3 DNA reads TGTGCTAGTGGTCCGGGACTAGCCCCAAACAGTCAGTACTTC.

Remarks on this clone: At one end, the junction sequence differs from germline, possibly due to a read error. The chain is built from TRBV11-3 and TRBJ2-7, with 9 bases lining up with TRBD2. This CDR3 spans 15 amino acids. CDR1 is SGHNT, CDR2 YENEEA, per germline. The CDR3 nucleotides are TGTGCCAGCGGCTTAGGGCCTAGCGGGACCTACGAGCAGTACTTC. This gives the protein CASGLGPSGTYEQYF.

The rearrangement uses TRBV5-4 and TRBJ2-3; 14 nucleotides match TRBD2. The CDR3 length is 18 residues. V dropped 4 bases and J dropped 2; count of bases not matched to a gene: 9. Germline CDR1 SGHNT, CDR2 YYREEE (reference sequence). The CDR3 here is CASSPGTSGRASTDTQYF. The CDR3 bases are TGTGCCAGCAGCCCTGGGACTAGCGGGAGAGCGTCCACAGATACGCAGTATTTT.

The rearrangement joins TRBV7-8 to TRBJ1-1, with D unresolved. The germline V gene encodes CDR1 SGHVS and CDR2 FQNEAQ. The CDR3 runs 13 residues. V lost 2 bases, J lost 1 base, and 5 bases lay in between. CDR3: CASSLRWNTEAFF. CDR3 coding DNA: TGTGCCAGCAGCTTACGGTGGAACACTGAAGCTTTCTTT.

This chain connects TRBV6-6 to TRBJ2-7, with D tentatively TRBD1 (6 bases). V was trimmed by 6 bases and J by 6 bases, leaving 18 bases between them. Looked up from germline, CDR1 is MNHNY and CDR2 is SVGAGI (reference sequence). The CDR3 is 14 amino acids. CDR3 sequence (DNA): TGTGCCAGCAGGTCACAGGGTCTCGTGGGCGAGCAGTACTTC. This sequence encodes CASRSQGLVGEQYF.

The J gene is TRBJ2-7, the V gene TRBV7-9; D is possibly TRBD1 (6 bases). Trimming shortened V by 4 bases and J by 6 bases, and 10 bases separated the two germline ends. Germline CDR1 SEHNR, CDR2 FQNEAQ (reference sequence). There are 12 residues in the CDR3. The CDR3 DNA reads as TGTGCCAGCAGCTCTACAGGGATCGAGCAGTACTTC. It yields the protein CASSSTGIEQYF.

This clone showed up just a few times. The chain carries TRBV19 and TRBJ1-3; TRBD1 matches at 9 bases. With 5 bases clipped from V and 0 bases from J, the junction kept 11 bases outside the gene matches. The CDR3 consists of 18 residues. The germline CDR1 and CDR2 sequences are LNHDA and SQIVND (reference sequence). CDR3 sequence: CASSSSGTGLYSGNTIYF. The CDR3, as DNA: TGTGCCAGTAGTTCATCCGGGACAGGGCTTTACTCTGGAAACACCATATATTTT.

This clone was observed a few times. The chain joins TRBV7-9 to TRBJ2-3; possible D gene TRBD2, 6 bases. This CDR3 spans 15 amino acids. The germline gives CDR1 SEHNR, CDR2 FQNEAQ (reference sequence). The V end lost 3 bases, the J end lost 4 bases, and 14 bases lay between the germline ends. CDR3 sequence: CASSLGGSTPDTQYF. The CDR3 DNA follows: TGTGCCAGCAGCTTGGGAGGCTCAACCCCAGATACGCAGTATTTT.

The chain has TRBV19 and TRBJ2-3, with 7 nucleotides matching TRBD2. This CDR3 is built from 14 residues. Germline lookup yields CDR1 LNHDA and CDR2 SQIVND (reference sequence). The junction had 4 bases not matched to a gene; V was cut back by 7 bases and J by 0 bases. CDR3 in DNA: TGTGCCAGTACCCCGACTAGCAGCACAGATACGCAGTATTTT. It codes for CASTPTSSTDTQYF.

Regarding this clone: At one boundary the junction diverges from the germline segment, which might be a read error. J is TRBJ2-7 and V is TRBV7-9, with 10 bases lining up with TRBD2. CDR3 length equals 14 residues. Germline V gives CDR1 SEHNR, CDR2 FQNEAQ (reference sequence). The CDR3 region is CSSSSAGGPYEQYF. CDR3 DNA: TGTTCCAGCAGTTCAGCGGGAGGGCCCTACGAGCAGTACTTC. Supplemented by reference TRBV7-9 and TRBJ2-7, the full variable domain reads DTGVSQNPRHKITKRGQNVTFRCDPISEHNRLYWYRQTLGQGPEFLTYFQNEAQLEKSRLLSDRFSAERPKGSFSTLEIQRTEQGDSAMYLCSSSSAGGPYEQYFGPGTRLTVT.

This clone was observed a handful of times. This chain links TRBV7-9 with TRBJ1-1; 7 bases fit TRBD1. CDR3 length equals 14 residues. Germline assignment: CDR1 SEHNR and CDR2 FQNEAQ (reference sequence). The trim removed 1 base at V and 6 bases at J, leaving 5 bases unmatched. This chain's CDR3 is CASSLVSGQPEAFF. For the CDR3, the DNA is TGTGCCAGCAGCTTAGTCTCGGGACAGCCTGAAGCTTTCTTT.

This rearrangement joins TRBV30 to TRBJ2-3, with D maybe TRBD1 (5 bases). Germline CDR1 and CDR2: GTSNPN and SVGIG (reference sequence). This CDR3 has 12 residues. Trimming stripped 4 bases from V and 3 bases from J, with 8 bases between. The CDR3 is CAWKRQTDTQYF. The CDR3 DNA is TGTGCCTGGAAGAGACAGACAGATACGCAGTATTTT.

The rearrangement joins TRBV7-2 to TRBJ2-1; 12 bases match TRBD2. The CDR3 runs 16 residues. CDR1 is SGHTA and CDR2 is FQGNSA in the germline V gene. The J segment lost 0 bases and the V segment lost 5 bases, leaving 2 bases of the junction unmatched. CDR3 protein: CASSETSGSSYNEQFF. In DNA form, the CDR3 reads TGTGCCAGCAGCGAGACTAGCGGGAGCTCCTACAATGAGCAGTTCTTC.

V gene TRBV4-3 combines with J gene TRBJ2-3, with TRBD1 matching over 8 bases. V lost 6 bases to trimming and J lost 0 bases; unmatched junction nucleotides: 5. The CDR3 is 15 amino acids. Germline V gene lookup returns CDR1 LGHNA and CDR2 YSLEER. The CDR3 DNA sequence: TGCGCCAGCAGGCGCACAGGGGGTAGCACAGATACGCAGTATTTT. Its protein product is CASRRTGGSTDTQYF.

This sequence joins TRBV5-6 and TRBJ2-2; 8 nucleotides align to TRBD1. The V and J ends lost 4 bases and 6 bases, in that order; junction bases with no gene match: 14. CDR3 size: 17 residues. CDR1 and CDR2 from the germline V gene are SGHDT and YYEEEE. Here the CDR3 reads CASSESGTGRFSGELFF. Here the CDR3 DNA reads TGTGCCAGCAGCGAATCCGGGACAGGCCGCTTTTCCGGGGAGCTGTTTTTT.

This chain connects TRBV5-5 to TRBJ1-1, with D possibly being TRBD1 (5 bases). This CDR3 has 13 amino acids. Germline CDR1 SGHKS, CDR2 YYEKEE (reference sequence). V was clipped by 4 bases and J by 1 base, with 8 bases between them. As DNA, the CDR3 is TGTGCCAGCAGCCCTACAGGGAACACTGAAGCTTTCTTT. It encodes CASSPTGNTEAFF. The full variable domain, completed using reference TRBV5-5 and TRBJ1-1, is DAGVTQSPTHLIKTRGQQVTLRCSPISGHKSVSWYQQVLGQGPQFIFQYYEKEERGRGNFPDRFSARQFPNYSSELNVNALLLGDSALYLCASSPTGNTEAFFGQGTRLTVV.

This clone has a handful of counts. The chain carries TRBV19 and TRBJ2-1, with 9 bases identical to TRBD2. V trimming: 6 bases; J trimming: 0 bases; junction bases outside the gene matches: 6. Germline loops: CDR1 LNHDA, CDR2 SQIVND (reference sequence). This CDR3 has 16 residues. CDR3 residues: CASRTSGEPSYNEQFF. CDR3 DNA sequence: TGTGCCAGTAGGACTAGCGGAGAACCCTCCTACAATGAGCAGTTCTTC. The full variable domain, completed using reference TRBV19 and TRBJ2-1, is DGGITQSPKYLFRKEGQNVTLSCEQNLNHDAMYWYRQDPGQGLRLIYYSQIVNDFQKGDIAEGYSVSREKKESFPLTVTSAQKNPTAFYLCASRTSGEPSYNEQFFGPGTRLTVL.

Only one count was recorded for this clone. This chain connects TRBV5-4 to TRBJ2-7; TRBD2 matches 16 bases. The junction had 12 bases not matched to a gene; V was cut back by 2 bases and J by 7 bases. This CDR3 has 18 amino acids. Germline-derived CDR1 and CDR2 are SGHNT and YYREEE (reference sequence). The CDR3 is CASSFTGTSGRAAREQYF. For the CDR3, the DNA is TGTGCCAGCAGCTTCACCGGGACTAGCGGGAGGGCAGCCCGGGAGCAGTACTTC.

The chain employs TRBV6-5 and TRBJ1-2, with a tentative D call TRBD1 (6 bases). The CDR3 loop spans 13 amino acids. Germline CDR1 is MNHEY and CDR2 is SVGAGI. Trimming cost V 6 bases and J 7 bases, with 15 bases left between them. The DNA of the CDR3 is TGTGCCAGCAGCCCCATTGAAGGGGGTGGCTACACCTTC. Protein product: CASSPIEGGGYTF.

This chain connects TRBV6-4 to TRBJ2-2; D might be TRBD2 (5 bases). The CDR3 sequence is 14 residues long. From germline, CDR1 is MRHNA and CDR2 SNTAGT. V lost 4 bases, J lost 1 base, and 7 bases lay in between. The CDR3 region is CASSVGRNTGELFF. The CDR3 DNA follows: TGTGCCAGCAGTGTGGGGAGGAACACCGGGGAGCTGTTTTTT.

This rearrangement joins TRBV6-1 to TRBJ1-3; D uncertain. The germline V gene has CDR1 MNHNS and CDR2 SASEGT. V was trimmed by 8 bases and J by 9 bases, leaving 11 bases between them. There are 11 residues in the CDR3. The CDR3 region is CASLFSSTIYF. The CDR3, as DNA: TGTGCCAGCCTCTTTTCGAGCACCATATATTTT.

The chain's CDR3 is CASSSVPGLAAPNSYNEQFF. Written as DNA, the CDR3 is TGCGCCAGCAGCTCTGTCCCGGGACTAGCGGCCCCAAACTCCTACAATGAGCAGTTCTTC. The chain is built from TRBV10-1 and TRBJ2-1; 11 nucleotides line up with TRBD2. The CDR3 extends over 20 amino acids. The junction had 16 bases not matched to a gene; V was cut back by 6 bases and J by 0 bases. The germline V gene has CDR1 WNHNN and CDR2 SYGVQD (reference sequence).